Each of the 21 T cell receptor beta chains below was sequenced from the same sample in a study of blood T cell repertoires in COVID-19 (dated by TCRdb to the early 2020s). Library preparation used the immunoSEQ multiplex PCR assay. In TCRdb, the immuneACCESS table is reduced to in-frame sequences with V and J assigned. These tables do not hold every clone; where another copy was compared, an unresolved V gene accounts for under half, and the others remain unexplained. The sample table shows about 320,000 clones, and under 90% are seen once. The ten top clones hold roughly a tenth of the sample. Sequenced input: PBMCs or T cells enriched from blood (not recorded which). The receptors originated from a woman between 18 and 29 years old who had recovered from COVID-19.

This clone was detected a few times. The V and J genes are TRBV5-1 and TRBJ2-3; D is possibly TRBD2 (5 bases). The CDR3 sequence is 12 residues long. The V end was cut by 3 bases, the J end by 9 bases, with 11 bases between. From germline, CDR1 is SGHRS and CDR2 YFSETQ. The CDR3 sequence: CASSSDSTTQYF. The CDR3 DNA reads as TGCGCCAGCAGCTCGGACTCAACGACGCAGTATTTT.

CDR3 in amino acids: CASSVEADWSSYNEQFF. The CDR3 region has the DNA TGTGCCAGCAGCGTAGAAGCCGACTGGAGCTCCTACAATGAGCAGTTCTTC. V gene TRBV9 combines with J gene TRBJ2-1; D remains unclear. The CDR3 extends over 17 amino acids. The germline gives CDR1 SGDLS, CDR2 YYNGEE. The ends were cut back, 0 bases at V and 0 bases at J, with 13 bases in the middle.

The chain employs TRBV23-1 and TRBJ1-5, with D unresolved. TRBV23-1 is filed as an ORF, its function uncertain. The V end was cut by 6 bases, the J end by 14 bases, with 17 bases between. The CDR3 contains 12 residues. As DNA, the CDR3 is TGCGCCAGCAGCTTCTCCGGTACCCCGGAGCATTTT. Protein sequence: CASSFSGTPEHF.

V gene TRBV18 combines with J gene TRBJ2-7; TRBD2 is a possible D gene (5 bases). CDR1 is KGHSH, CDR2 LQKENI, per germline. The V end was cut by 0 bases, the J end by 3 bases, with 12 bases between. The CDR3 extends over 15 amino acids. The CDR3 sequence is CASSPPTGSYYEQYF. The CDR3 region has the DNA TGTGCCAGCTCACCACCTACGGGATCCTACTACGAGCAGTACTTC.

V gene TRBV6-5 combines with J gene TRBJ2-7, with D unresolved. The germline V gene encodes CDR1 MNHEY and CDR2 SVGAGI. The length of the CDR3 is 14 residues. With 6 bases removed from V and 0 bases from J, the gap between germline ends came to 12 bases. CDR3 bases: TGTGCCAGCAGGATGGGCAGTAGCTCCTACGAGCAGTACTTC. Encoded protein: CASRMGSSSYEQYF.

Written as DNA, the CDR3 is TGTGCCAGCAGCCTATCTAGCGGGGCCTCCTACGAGCAGTACTTC. It codes for CASSLSSGASYEQYF. The chain uses TRBV4-2 and TRBJ2-7, with 9 bases aligning to TRBD2. V lost 4 bases to trimming and J lost 0 bases; unmatched junction nucleotides: 4. Per germline, CDR1 LGHNA and CDR2 YNFKEQ. This CDR3 has 15 amino acids.

This clone has just a few counts. The chain combines TRBV6-5 with TRBJ2-7; 8 positions match TRBD1. This CDR3 contains 15 residues. CDR1 is MNHEY and CDR2 is SVGAGI in the germline V gene. With V trimmed by 0 bases and J by 6 bases, 7 bases remained unmatched. The CDR3 DNA reads TGTGCCAGCAGTTACTCGGAGGACAGGGCCGGCGAGCAGTACTTC. This translates into CASSYSEDRAGEQYF.

The chain couples TRBV19 to TRBJ2-2, with a possible D match to TRBD1 (6 bases). Between the trimmed V and J ends, which lost 5 bases and 7 bases, there was a span of 17 bases. Per germline, CDR1 LNHDA and CDR2 SQIVND (reference sequence). The CDR3 length is 15 residues. DNA of the CDR3: TGTGCCAGTAGTCCACTGACAGGTTCGGTCGGGGAGCTGTTTTTT. Translating gives CASSPLTGSVGELFF.

This clone has just a few counts. The chain couples TRBV9 to TRBJ1-5, with D unresolved. This CDR3 is 14 amino acids long. The V end lost 3 bases, the J end lost 3 bases, and 10 bases lay between the germline ends. CDR1 is SGDLS, CDR2 YYNGEE, per germline. In DNA form, the CDR3 reads TGTGCCAGCAGCGCAACAGAATTCAATCAGCCCCAGCATTTT. It translates to CASSATEFNQPQHF.

This chain uses TRBV4-2 with TRBJ2-5; a weak D match, TRBD2 (6 bases). Germline lookup yields CDR1 LGHNA and CDR2 YNFKEQ. This CDR3 has 15 residues. Trimming took off 0 bases at V and 1 base at J, with 9 bases between the two ends. The CDR3 sequence: CASSQDNSGQETQYF. The CDR3 DNA is TGTGCCAGCAGCCAAGATAATAGCGGCCAAGAGACCCAGTACTTC.

V usage is TRBV9 and J usage is TRBJ2-1; D gene ambiguous. The CDR3 is made up of 15 amino acids. Germline assignment: CDR1 SGDLS and CDR2 YYNGEE. V gave up 0 bases and J gave up 6 bases, with 13 bases separating them. The CDR3 DNA follows: TGTGCCAGCAGCGTAGAGCATTTGGTTACCAATGAGCAGTTCTTC. Protein sequence: CASSVEHLVTNEQFF. The full variable domain, in which reference TRBV9 and TRBJ2-1 provide the parts outside the CDR3, is DSGVTQTPKHLITATGQRVTLRCSPRSGDLSVYWYQQSLDQGLQFLIQYYNGEERAKGNILERFSAQQFPDLHSELNLSSLELGDSALYFCASSVEHLVTNEQFFGPGTRLTVL.

This clone has only one observation. This rearrangement joins TRBV3-1 (or the pseudogene TRBV3-2) to TRBJ1-2; D is possibly TRBD1 (5 bases). Germline CDR1 LGHDT, CDR2 YNNKEL (reference sequence). V shed 3 bases and J shed 1 base, with 15 bases lying between them. This CDR3 region has 16 residues. The DNA for the CDR3 is TGTGCCAGCAGCCAGGTCCAGGGCGCCCTTAACTATGGCTACACCTTC. Its protein product is CASSQVQGALNYGYTF.

This chain joins TRBV24-1 and TRBJ1-2, with unresolved D. V lost 4 bases and J 7 bases, leaving 9 bases between the germline ends. The CDR3 contains 12 residues. Germline V gene data show CDR1 as KGHDR and CDR2 as SFDVKD. The CDR3 here is CATSDHNFGYTF. CDR3 nucleotides: TGTGCCACCAGTGACCACAATTTTGGCTACACCTTC.

The chain uses TRBV18 and TRBJ1-1; TRBD1 matches 9 bases. CDR3 size: 16 residues. V was clipped by 2 bases and J by 3 bases; unmatched bases: 7. From germline, CDR1 is KGHSH and CDR2 LQKENI. CDR3 coding DNA: TGTGCCAGCTCACCAAACGAACAGGGGGCGGACACTGAAGCTTTCTTT. Residues: CASSPNEQGADTEAFF.

The chain carries TRBV24-1 and TRBJ2-1; tentatively, D is TRBD2 (5 bases). Trimming left V 0 bases short and J 8 bases short, with 25 bases between. The CDR3 covers 19 residues. Per germline, CDR1 KGHDR and CDR2 SFDVKD. The CDR3: CATSDLKGRRWTSWDEQFF. The CDR3 region has the DNA TGTGCCACCAGTGATTTGAAGGGTCGGAGGTGGACCTCCTGGGATGAGCAGTTCTTC.

The genes are TRBV5-1 and TRBJ1-1, with D possibly matching TRBD1 (5 bases). V was cut by 0 bases and J by 1 base, with 7 bases left in between. Per the germline V gene, CDR1 is SGHRS and CDR2 is YFSETQ. The CDR3 has 14 residues. CDR3 loop: CASSLEGPNTEAFF. The CDR3, as DNA: TGCGCCAGCAGCTTGGAGGGGCCGAACACTGAAGCTTTCTTT.

The gene calls are TRBV13 and TRBJ2-7; TRBD2 matches 13 bases. The germline CDR1 and CDR2 sequences are PRHDT and FYEKMQ (reference sequence). Trimming at V came to 5 bases and at J to 4 bases, leaving 14 bases not matched to a gene. The CDR3 consists of 18 residues. The CDR3: CASSPGLAGDVSAYEQYF. The CDR3 coding sequence is TGTGCCAGCAGCCCCGGACTAGCGGGAGACGTTTCTGCTTACGAGCAGTACTTC.

The chain uses TRBV2 and TRBJ2-6, with a weak D call TRBD2 (6 bases). Germline V lookup: CDR1 SNHLY, CDR2 FYNNEI. V shed 10 bases and J shed 0 bases, with 13 bases lying between them. CDR3 length equals 15 residues. The CDR3 protein is CAIEGLSSGANVLTF. The DNA for the CDR3 is TGTGCCATAGAGGGACTGAGCTCTGGGGCCAACGTCCTGACTTTC.

The V gene is TRBV30, the J gene TRBJ1-2; TRBD1 is a possible D gene (6 bases). Germline values: CDR1 GTSNPN, CDR2 SVGIG (reference sequence). CDR3 length: 12 residues. The V end lost 7 bases, the J end lost 4 bases, and 13 bases lay between the germline ends. Written as DNA, the CDR3 is TGTGCCTTTCAGGGGATCCTCTATGGCTACACCTTC. This gives the protein CAFQGILYGYTF.

This clone was seen just once. CDR3 nucleotides: TGTGCCAGCAGCCAAGGCAGGGGTGGCTACACCTTC. As protein: CASSQGRGGYTF. J is TRBJ1-2 and V is TRBV14; a weak D match, TRBD1 (6 bases). Trimming took 1 base from V and 7 from J, leaving 7 bases between them. Germline V CDR1 and CDR2: SGHDN, FVKESK. CDR3 length: 12 residues.

The V gene is TRBV9, the J gene TRBJ2-5; 10 bases fit TRBD2. The CDR3 length is 16 residues. Germline V gene sequence: CDR1 SGDLS, CDR2 YYNGEE. J was trimmed by 5 bases and V by 4 bases; bases with no gene match: 11. CDR3 loop: CASSFSAGGKFETQYF. The CDR3 DNA reads as TGTGCCAGCAGCTTCTCAGCGGGGGGGAAGTTCGAGACCCAGTACTTC.